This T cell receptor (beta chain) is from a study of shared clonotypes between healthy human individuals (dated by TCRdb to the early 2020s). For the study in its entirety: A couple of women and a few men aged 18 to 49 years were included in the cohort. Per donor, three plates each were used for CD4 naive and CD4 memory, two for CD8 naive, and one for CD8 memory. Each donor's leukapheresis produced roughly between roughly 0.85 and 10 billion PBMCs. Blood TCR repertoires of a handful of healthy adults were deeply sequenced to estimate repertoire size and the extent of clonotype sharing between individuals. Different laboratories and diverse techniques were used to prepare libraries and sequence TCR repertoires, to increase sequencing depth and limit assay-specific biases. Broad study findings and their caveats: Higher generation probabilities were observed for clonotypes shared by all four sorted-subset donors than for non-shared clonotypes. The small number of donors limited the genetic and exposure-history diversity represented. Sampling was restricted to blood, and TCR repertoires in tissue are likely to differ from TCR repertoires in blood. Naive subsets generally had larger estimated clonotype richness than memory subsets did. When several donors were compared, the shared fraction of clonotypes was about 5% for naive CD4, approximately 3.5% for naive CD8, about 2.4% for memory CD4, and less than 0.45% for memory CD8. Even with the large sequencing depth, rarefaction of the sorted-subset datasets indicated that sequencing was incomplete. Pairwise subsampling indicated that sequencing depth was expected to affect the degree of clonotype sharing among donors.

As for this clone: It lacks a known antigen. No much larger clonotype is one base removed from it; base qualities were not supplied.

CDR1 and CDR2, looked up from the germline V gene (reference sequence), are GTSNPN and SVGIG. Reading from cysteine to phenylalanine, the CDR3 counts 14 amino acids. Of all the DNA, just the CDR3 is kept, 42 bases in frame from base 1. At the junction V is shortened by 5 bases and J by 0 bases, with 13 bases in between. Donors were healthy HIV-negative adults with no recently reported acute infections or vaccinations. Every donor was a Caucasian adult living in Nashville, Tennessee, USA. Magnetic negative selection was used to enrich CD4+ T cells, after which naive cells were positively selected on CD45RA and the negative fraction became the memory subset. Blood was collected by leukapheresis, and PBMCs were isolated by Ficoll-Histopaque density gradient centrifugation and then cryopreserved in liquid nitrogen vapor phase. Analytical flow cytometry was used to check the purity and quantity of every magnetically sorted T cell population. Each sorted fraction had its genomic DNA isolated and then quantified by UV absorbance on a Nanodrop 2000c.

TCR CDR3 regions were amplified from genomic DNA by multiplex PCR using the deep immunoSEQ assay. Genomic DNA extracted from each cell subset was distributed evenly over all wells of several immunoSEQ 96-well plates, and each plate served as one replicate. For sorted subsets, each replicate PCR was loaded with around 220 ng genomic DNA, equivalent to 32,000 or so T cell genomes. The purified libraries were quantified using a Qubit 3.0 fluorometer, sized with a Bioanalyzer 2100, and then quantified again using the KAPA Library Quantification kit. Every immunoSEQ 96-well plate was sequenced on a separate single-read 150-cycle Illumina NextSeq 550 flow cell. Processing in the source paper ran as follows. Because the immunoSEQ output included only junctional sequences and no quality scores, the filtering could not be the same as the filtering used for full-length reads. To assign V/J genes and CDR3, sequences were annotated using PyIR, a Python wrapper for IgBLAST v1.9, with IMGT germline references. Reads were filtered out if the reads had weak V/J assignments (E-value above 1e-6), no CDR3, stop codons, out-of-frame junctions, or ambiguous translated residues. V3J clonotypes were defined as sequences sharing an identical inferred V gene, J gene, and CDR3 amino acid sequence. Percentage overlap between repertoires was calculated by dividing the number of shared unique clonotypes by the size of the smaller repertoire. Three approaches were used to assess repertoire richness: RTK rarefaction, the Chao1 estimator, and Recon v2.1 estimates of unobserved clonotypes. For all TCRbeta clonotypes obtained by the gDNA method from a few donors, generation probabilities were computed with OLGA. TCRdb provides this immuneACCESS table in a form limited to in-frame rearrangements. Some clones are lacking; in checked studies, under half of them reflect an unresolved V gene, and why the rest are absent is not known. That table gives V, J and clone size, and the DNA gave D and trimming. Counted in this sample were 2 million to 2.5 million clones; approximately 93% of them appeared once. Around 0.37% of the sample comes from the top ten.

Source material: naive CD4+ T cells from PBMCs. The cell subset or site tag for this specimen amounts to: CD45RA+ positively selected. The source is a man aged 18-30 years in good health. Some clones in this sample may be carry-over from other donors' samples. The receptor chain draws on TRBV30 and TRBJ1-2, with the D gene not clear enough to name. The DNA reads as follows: TGTGCCTGGCTACCTCGCATTACTAACTATGGCTACACCTTC. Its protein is CAWLPRITNYGYTF.